This T cell receptor (beta chain) was documented in a study of cytomegalovirus exposure and HLA in healthy donors. Sequencing used immunoSEQ multiplex PCR; TCRdb keeps in-frame clones, though not all of them. The top ten clones hold more than 1.1% of a sample with around 180,000 clones, 86% of them seen once. The germline V gene has CDR1 LNHDA and CDR2 SQIVND (reference sequence). The CDR3 spans 14 residues. V lost 11 bases, J lost 0 bases, and 13 bases lay in between. The sample was PBMCs. The J gene is TRBJ2-2, the V gene TRBV19; no clear D gene. The TCR comes from a woman aged 18-29 years in good health and CMV-seronegative. The CDR3 DNA is TGTGCCTGCGGTGGCACGGCGAACACCGGGGAGCTGTTTTTT. It yields the protein CACGGTANTGELFF.